Below, 29 T cell receptor beta chains from the same sample are listed, as sequenced in a study of neoadjuvant anti-PD-1 for oral cavity cancer. This table comes from immunoSEQ multiplex PCR, and its TCRdb copy is limited to in-frame clones, with some not included. The sample includes 6,500 to 8,000 clones, around two thirds of them seen just once. The sequencing here drew on PBMCs, taken before nivolumab (anti-PD-1) treatment. The receptors come from a person aged 40 to 85 with oral cavity squamous cell carcinoma.

This clone was seen a single time. The chain uses TRBV9 and TRBJ2-3, with TRBD1 as a possible D gene (5 bases). The CDR3 has 17 residues. The V end was cut by 4 bases, the J end by 0 bases, with 18 bases between. CDR1 and CDR2 (germline): SGDLS, YYNGEE. CDR3 in DNA: TGTGCCAGCAGCTCTTCGGGTGGGGCAGTTAGCACAGATACGCAGTATTTT. Its translation: CASSSSGGAVSTDTQYF.

Only a few counts were recorded for this clone. The chain has TRBV5-1 and TRBJ2-3, with D perhaps matching TRBD2 (6 bases). Deletions cut 4 bases from V and 0 bases from J, with 12 bases between. Germline V lookup: CDR1 SGHRS, CDR2 YFSETQ. The CDR3 consists of 15 residues. The CDR3 region has the DNA TGCGCCAGCAGCGAGGGACTTTTTAGCACAGATACGCAGTATTTT. The encoded protein is CASSEGLFSTDTQYF.

This clone has a handful of counts. The chain employs TRBV19 and TRBJ2-2; 8 bases match TRBD1. V lost 5 bases and J lost 4; bases outside the gene matches: 6. CDR1 and CDR2 (germline): LNHDA, SQIVND (reference sequence). The CDR3 is made up of 15 amino acids. The CDR3 coding sequence is TGTGCCAGTAGTTTAAGACAGGGGTCCACCGGGGAGCTGTTTTTT. It yields the protein CASSLRQGSTGELFF.

The V call is TRBV28, the J call TRBJ1-1; perhaps TRBD1 as D (5 bases). Per germline, CDR1 MDHEN and CDR2 SYDVKM. The V and J ends lost 5 bases and 0 bases respectively, with 13 bases between them. This CDR3 has 15 residues. The CDR3 reads CASSGLVDMNTEAFF. In DNA form, the CDR3 reads TGTGCCAGCAGTGGTCTAGTGGACATGAACACTGAAGCTTTCTTT.

This sequence joins TRBV5-4 and TRBJ1-1; 8 bases match TRBD1. Germline CDR1 reads SGHNT; CDR2 reads YYREEE (reference sequence). The CDR3 is made up of 15 amino acids. V shed 2 bases and J 1 base; nucleotides not matched to a gene: 4. Here the CDR3 DNA reads TGTGCCAGCAGCTTTCGGACAGGGAGGAACACTGAAGCTTTCTTT. It encodes CASSFRTGRNTEAFF.

This clone was seen only once. V usage is TRBV6-5 and J usage is TRBJ2-1, with TRBD2 matching over 15 bases. J lost 7 bases, V lost 6 bases, and 4 bases had no gene match. The CDR3 has 15 amino acids. Germline V gives CDR1 MNHEY, CDR2 SVGAGI. The CDR3 sequence is CASSRGTSGGNEQFF. The CDR3 DNA sequence: TGTGCCAGCAGCCGTGGGACTAGCGGGGGGAATGAGCAGTTCTTC.

The rearrangement uses TRBV7-9 and TRBJ1-5, with TRBD1 matching 7 bases. With 8 bases clipped from V and 4 bases from J, the junction kept 2 bases outside the gene matches. There are 12 residues in the CDR3. The V gene's germline CDR1 is SEHNR and CDR2 FQNEAQ (reference sequence). The CDR3 DNA follows: TGTGCCAGCGGGACAGTAAATCAGCCCCAGCATTTT. It yields the protein CASGTVNQPQHF.

V and J are TRBV7-9 and TRBJ1-1; unclear D gene. CDR3 length: 12 residues. The germline V gene has CDR1 SEHNR and CDR2 FQNEAQ (reference sequence). V was shortened by 1 base and J by 2 bases, with 2 bases between the two germline ends. CDR3 sequence (DNA): TGTGCCAGCAGCTTAGTCAACACTGAAGCTTTCTTT. This encodes CASSLVNTEAFF.

The chain carries TRBV4-3 and TRBJ2-1; D remains unclear. This CDR3 contains 17 residues. Germline V gene data show CDR1 as LGHNA and CDR2 as YSLEER. The ends were cut back, 4 bases at V and 0 bases at J, with 16 bases in the middle. CDR3 loop: CASSPSPLRSSYNEQFF. DNA for the CDR3: TGCGCCAGCAGCCCCTCCCCATTAAGGAGCTCCTACAATGAGCAGTTCTTC.

The chain uses TRBV6-1 and TRBJ1-6; 8 nucleotides agree with TRBD1. The germline V gene encodes CDR1 MNHNS and CDR2 SASEGT. This CDR3 has 12 amino acids. Unmatched junction bases numbered 13, after V lost 8 bases and J lost 19 bases. DNA for the CDR3: TGTGCCAGCGGACAGGGCAAACTACCGCAACACTTT. Encoded protein: CASGQGKLPQHF.

For the CDR3, the DNA is TGTGCCAGCGAAAAGGACAGGGGAGGTAGTCAGCCCCAGCATTTT. This encodes CASEKDRGGSQPQHF. J is TRBJ1-5 and V is TRBV2; 9 bases map to TRBD1. V was clipped by 8 bases and J by 6 bases; unmatched bases: 11. CDR3 length equals 15 residues. The germline V gene has CDR1 SNHLY and CDR2 FYNNEI. The entire variable domain, with the rest obtained from reference TRBV2 and TRBJ1-5, is as follows: EPEVTQTPSHQVTQMGQEVILRCVPISNHLYFYWYRQILGQKVEFLVSFYNNEISEKSEIFDDQFSVERPDGSNFTLKIRSTKLEDSAMYFCASEKDRGGSQPQHFGDGTRLSIL.

The genes are TRBV7-9 and TRBJ1-1, with 10 bases fitting TRBD1. The CDR3 consists of 16 residues. Germline V gene sequence: CDR1 SEHNR, CDR2 FQNEAQ (reference sequence). The V and J ends lost 5 bases and 5 bases, in that order; junction bases with no gene match: 11. The CDR3 DNA reads TGTGCCAGCAGCCACCGACAGGGGGCGAGATTTACTGAAGCTTTCTTT. Its protein is CASSHRQGARFTEAFF.

This chain connects TRBV4-3 to TRBJ2-7, with D hard to call. Germline assignment: CDR1 LGHNA and CDR2 YSLEER. V was trimmed by 0 bases and J by 6 bases, leaving 12 bases between them. The CDR3 length is 14 residues. CDR3 coding DNA: TGCGCCAGCAGCCAAGATCGTACGTTCTCCGAGCAGTACTTC. Its translation: CASSQDRTFSEQYF.

V is TRBV4-1 and J is TRBJ1-2, with 10 bases matching TRBD1. J was trimmed by 7 bases and V by 2 bases; bases with no gene match: 7. In germline, CDR1 is MGHRA, CDR2 YSYEKL. The CDR3 has 15 residues. The CDR3 is CASSQYTGQGSGYTF. CDR3 DNA: TGCGCCAGCAGCCAATACACGGGACAGGGGAGTGGCTACACCTTC.

The rearrangement uses TRBV5-1 and TRBJ2-5; D may be TRBD1 or TRBD2 (5 bases each). Trimming stripped 1 base from V and 3 bases from J, with 13 bases between. This CDR3 region has 15 residues. Per germline, CDR1 SGHRS and CDR2 YFSETQ. This chain's CDR3 is CASSLYRRGEETQYF. CDR3 sequence (DNA): TGCGCCAGCAGCTTGTACAGGCGAGGGGAAGAGACCCAGTACTTC.

The rearrangement joins TRBV11-2 to TRBJ1-1; D gene unclear. V was trimmed by 3 bases and J by 0 bases, leaving 5 bases between them. The CDR3 is 13 amino acids. Germline-derived CDR1 and CDR2 are SGHAT and FQNNGV. CDR3 in DNA: TGTGCCAGCAGCTTTGAGGTGAACACTGAAGCTTTCTTT. Amino acid sequence: CASSFEVNTEAFF.

Here the CDR3 DNA reads TGCGCCAGCAGCTTTCGAGGGGAGGATGAAAAACTGTTTTTT. Translating gives CASSFRGEDEKLFF. The genes are TRBV5-1 and TRBJ1-4; a weak D match, TRBD1 (5 bases). V was clipped by 2 bases and J by 6 bases, with 11 bases between them. Germline V gene data show CDR1 as SGHRS and CDR2 as YFSETQ. The CDR3 loop spans 14 amino acids.

The chain couples TRBV2 to TRBJ2-2; 9 bases line up with TRBD1. The CDR3 consists of 18 residues. Per the germline V gene, CDR1 is SNHLY and CDR2 is FYNNEI. V gave up 4 bases and J gave up 5 bases; unmatched junction bases: 14. The CDR3 coding sequence is TGTGCCAGCAGTGGAGAATTACCCCGGGACAGGGAAACCGGGGAGCTGTTTTTT. This sequence encodes CASSGELPRDRETGELFF.

The chain uses TRBV5-8 and TRBJ1-5; D is uncertain. CDR3 length equals 14 residues. Deletions cut 0 bases from V and 6 bases from J, with 10 bases between. Germline V lookup: CDR1 SGHTS, CDR2 YDEGEE. CDR3 DNA sequence: TGTGCCAGCAGCTTGGATGAGGGAACTCAGCCCCAGCATTTT. Translated: CASSLDEGTQPQHF.

The chain links TRBV6-1 to TRBJ1-5; no firm D call. The germline gives CDR1 MNHNS, CDR2 SASEGT. V was clipped by 0 bases and J by 1 base, with 7 bases between them. This CDR3 comprises 15 residues. This chain's CDR3 is CASSEAGESNQPQHF. The DNA of the CDR3 is TGTGCCAGCAGTGAAGCGGGTGAGAGCAATCAGCCCCAGCATTTT.

The chain recombines TRBV28 with TRBJ1-5; the D gene is possibly TRBD1 (5 bases). The germline gives CDR1 MDHEN, CDR2 SYDVKM. Deletions cut 5 bases from V and 5 bases from J, with 13 bases between. The CDR3 is 14 amino acids. The CDR3 sequence is CASSRTTVYQPQHF. CDR3 in DNA: TGTGCCAGCAGTAGGACGACAGTTTATCAGCCCCAGCATTTT. Variable domain in full (rest from reference TRBV28 and TRBJ1-5): DVKVTQSSRYLVKRTGEKVFLECVQDMDHENMFWYRQDPGLGLRLIYFSYDVKMKEKGDIPEGYSVSREKKERFSLILESASTNQTSMYLCASSRTTVYQPQHFGDGTRLSIL.

This clone has only a few counts. The chain links TRBV27 to TRBJ1-1; D ambiguous. The V gene's germline CDR1 is MNHEY and CDR2 SMNVEV (reference sequence). The CDR3 has 12 amino acids. Trimming cost V 3 bases and J 7 bases, with 9 bases left between them. CDR3 region: CASSFLGGEAFF. CDR3 in DNA: TGTGCCAGCAGTTTCCTTGGCGGTGAAGCTTTCTTT.

The table lists this clone with a few counts. V usage is TRBV19 and J usage is TRBJ1-1, with D possibly matching TRBD1 (6 bases). The ends were cut back, 7 bases at V and 4 bases at J, with 16 bases in the middle. The CDR3 extends over 14 amino acids. Germline V CDR1 and CDR2: LNHDA, SQIVND (reference sequence). The CDR3 DNA follows: TGTGCCAGTATCCGGAACAGGGCCGGCACTGAAGCTTTCTTT. Residues: CASIRNRAGTEAFF.

The chain joins TRBV4-2 to TRBJ1-4; 7 bases map to TRBD1. The V gene's germline CDR1 is LGHNA and CDR2 YNFKEQ. The CDR3 has 15 residues. Trimming took 3 bases from V and 8 from J; bases not matched to a gene: 9. CDR3 in amino acids: CASSQIQGGGEKLFF. The CDR3 DNA is TGTGCCAGCAGCCAGATACAGGGAGGGGGCGAAAAACTGTTTTTT.

V usage is TRBV27 and J usage is TRBJ1-2; 8 bases align to TRBD1. The CDR3 runs 13 residues. Germline CDR1 is MNHEY and CDR2 is SMNVEV (reference sequence). The V gene end was trimmed by 5 bases and the J gene end by 3 bases; junction bases not matched to a gene: 2. The CDR3 sequence: CASSLDRDYGYTF. The CDR3 nucleotides read TGTGCCAGCAGTCTGGACAGGGACTATGGCTACACCTTC.

This clone was recorded a few times. The rearrangement joins TRBV6-1 to TRBJ1-4; D is uncertain. CDR1 and CDR2 from the germline V gene are MNHNS and SASEGT. With 4 bases removed from V and 5 bases from J, the gap between germline ends came to 8 bases. CDR3 length: 13 residues. The CDR3 loop reads CASSGAANEKLFF. The CDR3 bases are TGTGCCAGCAGTGGCGCGGCCAATGAAAAACTGTTTTTT.

This chain uses TRBV10-1 with TRBJ2-1; D is perhaps TRBD2 (7 bases). Germline lookup yields CDR1 WNHNN and CDR2 SYGVQD (reference sequence). The germline V and J ends were trimmed by 8 bases and 0 bases, with 23 bases remaining between them. The CDR3 is made up of 18 amino acids. This CDR3 reads CASLEGGSGASSYNEQFF. The CDR3 DNA reads TGCGCCAGCCTTGAGGGGGGGAGCGGGGCGAGCTCCTACAATGAGCAGTTCTTC.

The chain has TRBV30 and TRBJ1-6; possibly TRBD1 for D (6 bases). V was pared by 3 bases and J by 3 bases, with 12 bases between. Germline V gene lookup returns CDR1 GTSNPN and CDR2 SVGIG (reference sequence). The CDR3 consists of 15 residues. The CDR3, as DNA: TGTGCCTGGAGGCGGGGGGGCAGCTATAATTCACCCCTCCACTTT. This gives the protein CAWRRGGSYNSPLHF. Supplemented by reference TRBV30 and TRBJ1-6, the full variable domain reads SQTIHQWPATLVQPVGSPLSLECTVEGTSNPNLYWYRQAAGRGLQLLFYSVGIGQISSEVPQNLSASRPQDRQFILSSKKLLLSDSGFYLCAWRRGGSYNSPLHFGNGTRLTVT.

The chain couples TRBV4-3 to TRBJ1-4; 8 bases align to TRBD1. The CDR3 runs to 20 residues. V dropped 3 bases and J dropped 5; count of bases not matched to a gene: 20. Per germline, CDR1 LGHNA and CDR2 YSLEER. The CDR3 nucleotides are TGCGCCAGCAGCCAGAGGCCCGGGACAGGCCCTCCAGGGGTGAATGAAAAACTGTTTTTT. This gives the protein CASSQRPGTGPPGVNEKLFF.